The clone carrying this T cell receptor beta chain was seen at least ten times. These data belong to a study of T cell repertoires in cytomegalovirus infection. This CDR3 is 14 amino acids long. Germline V lookup: CDR1 LNHNV, CDR2 YYDKDF (reference sequence). Trimming stripped 0 bases from V and 9 bases from J, with 15 bases between. One entry per CDR3 protein results from TCRdb running MiXCR on the reads. The sample contains about 310,000 distinct CDR3 sequences, about a sixth of which appear only once. J is TRBJ2-7 and V is TRBV15; unclear D gene. This receptor was identified in a human donor in good health (CMV status not recorded). Some clones in this sample may be carry-over from other donors' samples. Sequencing was carried out using PBMCs. CDR3 sequence reads: CATSRDHEVSGQYF. The CDR3 DNA is TGTGCCACCAGCAGAGATCATGAGGTATCGGGGCAGTACTTC.